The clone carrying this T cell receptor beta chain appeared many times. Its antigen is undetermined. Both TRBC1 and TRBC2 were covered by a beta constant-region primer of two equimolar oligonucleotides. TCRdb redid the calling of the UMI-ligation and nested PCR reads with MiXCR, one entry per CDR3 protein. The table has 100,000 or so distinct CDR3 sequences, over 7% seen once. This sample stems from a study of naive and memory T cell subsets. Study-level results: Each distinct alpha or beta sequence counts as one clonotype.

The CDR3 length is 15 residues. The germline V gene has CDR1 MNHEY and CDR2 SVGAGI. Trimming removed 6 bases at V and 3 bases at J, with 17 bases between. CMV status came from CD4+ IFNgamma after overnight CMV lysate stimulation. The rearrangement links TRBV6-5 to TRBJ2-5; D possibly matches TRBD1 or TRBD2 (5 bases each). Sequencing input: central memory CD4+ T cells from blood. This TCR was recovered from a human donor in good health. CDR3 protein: CASSGTGTGKETQYF. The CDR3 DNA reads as TGTGCCAGCAGCGGAACCGGGACGGGGAAAGAGACCCAGTACTTC.